This is a list of T cell receptor beta chains from one sample in a study of HIV-infected children after antiretroviral therapy interruption. TCRdb passed the 3' RACE reads through MiXCR, listing each CDR3 protein once. Among around 50,000 distinct CDR3 sequences listed, more than 3.5% were seen once. Sequenced material: CD45RA+ CD4+ T cells from PBMCs, pooled from several time points, taken from a donor given antiretroviral therapy, either interrupted or continuous. Receptors were obtained from a pool of human donors with HIV. The CDR3 runs from the conserved cysteine through the conserved F or W. The D gene is left open where the match is weak.

V: TRBV29-1
D: TRBD1
J: TRBJ2-7
CDR3: CSVGDRGYEQYF

V: TRBV9
D: NA
J: TRBJ2-5
CDR3: CASSVAGGLVGETQYF

V: TRBV29-1
D: NA
J: TRBJ1-3
CDR3: CSVLGERRNTIYF

V: TRBV19
D: NA
J: TRBJ2-6
CDR3: CASSSSAGANVLTF

V: TRBV27
D: NA
J: TRBJ2-1
CDR3: CASGLNEQFF

V: TRBV18
D: NA
J: TRBJ2-3
CDR3: CASSRLEGDTQYF

V: TRBV9
D: NA
J: TRBJ1-1
CDR3: CASSPTTMNTEAFF

V: TRBV20-1
D: NA
J: TRBJ2-7
CDR3: CSAQGGGIFYEQYF

V: TRBV24-1
D: NA
J: TRBJ2-7
CDR3: CATSDTSREGQYF

V: TRBV7-2
D: TRBD1
J: TRBJ1-2
CDR3: CASSFRDRAGYTF

V: TRBV25-1
D: NA
J: TRBJ2-3
CDR3: CASRGQGSDTQYF

V: TRBV7-9
D: NA
J: TRBJ1-1
CDR3: CASTADRNTEAFF

V: TRBV5-1
D: TRBD2
J: TRBJ2-3
CDR3: CASSLAVSTDTQYF

V: TRBV18
D: TRBD1
J: TRBJ2-1
CDR3: CASSLIRTGDGDEQFF

V: TRBV29-1
D: TRBD1
J: TRBJ1-2
CDR3: CSVDARGGGYTF

V: TRBV27
D: NA
J: TRBJ2-7
CDR3: CASSKDRLSYEQYF

V: TRBV11-2
D: NA
J: TRBJ2-5
CDR3: CASSFSREETQYF

V: TRBV6-6
D: NA
J: TRBJ1-5
CDR3: CASTRDSNQPQHF

V: TRBV2
D: NA
J: TRBJ1-1
CDR3: CASSEQGFLNTEAFF

V: TRBV24-1
D: NA
J: TRBJ2-1
CDR3: CATSDSRGSSYNEQFF

V: TRBV18
D: NA
J: TRBJ1-5
CDR3: CASSPDRNQPQHF

V: TRBV6-1
D: NA
J: TRBJ2-1
CDR3: CASSEASLSYNEQFF

V: TRBV5-1
D: NA
J: TRBJ2-1
CDR3: CASSFQGPSEPRFF

V: TRBV6-6
D: TRBD1
J: TRBJ1-2
CDR3: CASSAGQEYYGYTF

V: TRBV20-1
D: TRBD1
J: TRBJ1-5
CDR3: CSARDEQGAYQPQHF

V: TRBV3-1
D: NA
J: TRBJ2-1
CDR3: CASSQDLGTQDNEQFF

V: TRBV4-1
D: TRBD1
J: TRBJ2-7
CDR3: CASSTQSGTGHEQYF

V: TRBV15
D: NA
J: TRBJ2-1
CDR3: CATSRSTDGGNEQFF

V: TRBV20-1
D: NA
J: TRBJ2-7
CDR3: CSAIPDGRRNEQYF

V: TRBV12-3/TRBV12-4
D: NA
J: TRBJ2-7
CDR3: CASRLGAYEQYF

V: TRBV27
D: TRBD2
J: TRBJ2-1
CDR3: CASSIGGANEQFF

V: TRBV19
D: NA
J: TRBJ1-2
CDR3: CASNRDGGANGYTF

V: TRBV20-1
D: TRBD2
J: TRBJ2-1
CDR3: CSARDSSGAGEQFF

V: TRBV4-2
D: NA
J: TRBJ2-1
CDR3: CASSQAGARNEQFF

V: TRBV7-2
D: NA
J: TRBJ1-1
CDR3: CASSLGRANTEAFF

V: TRBV12-3/TRBV12-4
D: TRBD2
J: TRBJ2-7
CDR3: CASSYGLAGGDHEQYF

V: TRBV15
D: NA
J: TRBJ2-1
CDR3: CATSRVAGAYNEQFF

V: TRBV12-5
D: NA
J: TRBJ2-3
CDR3: CASGSQGASTDTQYF

V: TRBV10-1
D: NA
J: TRBJ2-7
CDR3: CASGGYSSYEQYF

V: TRBV6-5
D: NA
J: TRBJ1-5
CDR3: CATRPFPGSNQPQHF

V: TRBV10-3
D: TRBD1
J: TRBJ1-2
CDR3: CAISWAEAGGGLTYTF

V: TRBV5-1
D: TRBD1
J: TRBJ2-7
CDR3: CASSLGQGGEQYF

V: TRBV12-3/TRBV12-4
D: TRBD1
J: TRBJ1-5
CDR3: CASKGGRNQPQHF

V: TRBV10-3
D: NA
J: TRBJ1-4
CDR3: CASTPALDDVLFF

V: TRBV28
D: NA
J: TRBJ2-7
CDR3: CATGRAPHEQYF

V: TRBV29-1
D: TRBD2
J: TRBJ2-3
CDR3: CSVYREGTADTQYF

V: TRBV7-2
D: NA
J: TRBJ1-1
CDR3: CASSLVRGTEAFF